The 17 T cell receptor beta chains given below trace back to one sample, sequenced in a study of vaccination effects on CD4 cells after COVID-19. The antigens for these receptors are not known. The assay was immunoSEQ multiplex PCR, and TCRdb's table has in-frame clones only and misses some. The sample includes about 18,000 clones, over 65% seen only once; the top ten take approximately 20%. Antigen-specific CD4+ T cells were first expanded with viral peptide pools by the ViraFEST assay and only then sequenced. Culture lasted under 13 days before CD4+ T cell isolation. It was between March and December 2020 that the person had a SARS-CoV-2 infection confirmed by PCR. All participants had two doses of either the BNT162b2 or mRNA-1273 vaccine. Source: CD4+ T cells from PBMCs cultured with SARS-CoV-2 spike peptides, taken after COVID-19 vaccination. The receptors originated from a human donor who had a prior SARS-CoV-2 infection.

CDR3 nucleotide sequence: TGTGCCAGCAGTTTAGGGGCTGGGACTAGCTCTTTATTAGGTGGGTTCTTC. This codes for CASSLGAGTSSLLGGFF. The V call is TRBV6-8, the J call TRBJ2-1; 9 bases are a match to TRBD2. The CDR3 is made up of 17 amino acids. The germline V gene has CDR1 MNHGY and CDR2 SAAAGT. V lost 4 bases and J lost 15; bases outside the gene matches: 22.

CDR3 nucleotide sequence: TGTGCCAGCAGTTGGGCTAGCGGCGAGCTGTTTTTT. Residues: CASSWASGELFF. The V gene is TRBV12-3 or TRBV12-4, the J gene TRBJ2-2, with TRBD2 identical over 7 bases. The CDR3 has 12 amino acids. V trimming: 4 bases; J trimming: 11 bases; junction bases outside the gene matches: 4.

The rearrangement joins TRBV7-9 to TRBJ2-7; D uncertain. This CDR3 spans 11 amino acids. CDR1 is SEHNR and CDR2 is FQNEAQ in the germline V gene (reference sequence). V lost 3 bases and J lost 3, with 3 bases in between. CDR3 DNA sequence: TGTGCCAGCAGCTTTTTCTACGAGCAGTACTTC. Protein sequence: CASSFFYEQYF.

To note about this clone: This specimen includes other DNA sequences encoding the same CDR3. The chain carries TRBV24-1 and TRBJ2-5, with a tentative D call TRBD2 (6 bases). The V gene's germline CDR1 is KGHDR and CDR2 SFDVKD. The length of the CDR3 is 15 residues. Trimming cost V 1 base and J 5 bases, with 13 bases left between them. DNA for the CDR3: TGTGCCACCAGTGATTTACGGGGAGGCTGGGAGACCCAGTACTTC. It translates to CATSDLRGGWETQYF.

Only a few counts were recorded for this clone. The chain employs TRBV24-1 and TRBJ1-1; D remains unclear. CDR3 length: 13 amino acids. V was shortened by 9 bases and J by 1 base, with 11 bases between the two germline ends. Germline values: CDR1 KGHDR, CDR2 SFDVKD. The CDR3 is CATSHQANTEAFF. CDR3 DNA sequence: TGTGCCACCTCACATCAGGCGAACACTGAAGCTTTCTTT.

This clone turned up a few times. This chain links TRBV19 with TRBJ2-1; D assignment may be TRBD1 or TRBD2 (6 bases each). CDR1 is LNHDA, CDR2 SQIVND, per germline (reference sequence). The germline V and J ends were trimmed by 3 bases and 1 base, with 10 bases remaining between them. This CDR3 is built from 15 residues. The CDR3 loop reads CASSIRGHSYNEQFF. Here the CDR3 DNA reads TGTGCCAGTAGTATCCGGGGGCATTCCTACAATGAGCAGTTCTTC.

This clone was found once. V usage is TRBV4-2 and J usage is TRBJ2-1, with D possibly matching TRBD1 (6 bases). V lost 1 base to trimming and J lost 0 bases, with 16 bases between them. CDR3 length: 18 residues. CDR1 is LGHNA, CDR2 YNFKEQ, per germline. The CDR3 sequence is CASSQGNTGISSYNEQFF. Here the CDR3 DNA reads TGTGCCAGCAGCCAAGGTAATACAGGGATTAGCTCCTACAATGAGCAGTTCTTC.

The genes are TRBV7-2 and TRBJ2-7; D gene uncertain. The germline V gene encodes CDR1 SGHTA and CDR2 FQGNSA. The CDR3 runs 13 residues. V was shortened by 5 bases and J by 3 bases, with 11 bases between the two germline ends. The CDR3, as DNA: TGTGCCAGCAGCCTTGGCATTAACTACGAGCAGTACTTC. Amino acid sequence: CASSLGINYEQYF.

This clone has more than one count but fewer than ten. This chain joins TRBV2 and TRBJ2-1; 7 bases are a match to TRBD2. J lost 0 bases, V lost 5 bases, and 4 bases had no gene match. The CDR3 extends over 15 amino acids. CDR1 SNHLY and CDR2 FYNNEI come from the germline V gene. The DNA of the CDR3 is TGTGCCAGCAGTAAACTAGCGAACTCCTACAATGAGCAGTTCTTC. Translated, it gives CASSKLANSYNEQFF.

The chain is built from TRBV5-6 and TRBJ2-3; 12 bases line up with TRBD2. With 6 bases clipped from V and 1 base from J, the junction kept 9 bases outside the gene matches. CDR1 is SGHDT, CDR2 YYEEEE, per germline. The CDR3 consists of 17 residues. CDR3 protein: CASTRLAGGPGTDTQYF. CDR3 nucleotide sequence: TGTGCCAGCACCAGGCTAGCGGGGGGGCCAGGCACAGATACGCAGTATTTT.

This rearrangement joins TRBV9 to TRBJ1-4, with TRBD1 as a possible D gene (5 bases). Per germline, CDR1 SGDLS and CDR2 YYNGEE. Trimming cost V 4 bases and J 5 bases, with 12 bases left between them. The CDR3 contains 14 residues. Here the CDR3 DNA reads TGTGCCAGCAGCCTCGGGACCCAGAATGAAAAACTGTTTTTT. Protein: CASSLGTQNEKLFF.

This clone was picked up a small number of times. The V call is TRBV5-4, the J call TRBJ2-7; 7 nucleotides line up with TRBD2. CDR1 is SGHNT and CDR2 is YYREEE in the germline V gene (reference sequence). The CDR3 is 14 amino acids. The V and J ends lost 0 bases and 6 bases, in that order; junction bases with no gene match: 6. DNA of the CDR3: TGTGCCAGCAGCTTGGGCGGGAGAGATCTCGAGCAGTACTTC. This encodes CASSLGGRDLEQYF.

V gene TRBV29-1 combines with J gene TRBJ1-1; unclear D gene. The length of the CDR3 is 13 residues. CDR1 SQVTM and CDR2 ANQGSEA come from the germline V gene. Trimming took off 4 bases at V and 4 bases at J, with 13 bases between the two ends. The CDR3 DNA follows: TGCAGCGTTGTCTTGGGGAAGGGCACTGAAGCTTTCTTT. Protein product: CSVVLGKGTEAFF.

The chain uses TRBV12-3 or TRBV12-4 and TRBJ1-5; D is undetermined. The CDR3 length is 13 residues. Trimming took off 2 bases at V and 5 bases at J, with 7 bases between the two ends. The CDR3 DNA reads TGTGCCAGCAGTTTATTGAGGGATCAGCCCCAGCATTTT. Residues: CASSLLRDQPQHF.

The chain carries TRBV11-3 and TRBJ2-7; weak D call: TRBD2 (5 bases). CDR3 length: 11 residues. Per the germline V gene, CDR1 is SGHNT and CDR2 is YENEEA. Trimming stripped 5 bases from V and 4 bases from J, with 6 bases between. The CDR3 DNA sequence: TGTGCCAGCAGCCGGACTTACGAGCAGTACTTC. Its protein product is CASSRTYEQYF.

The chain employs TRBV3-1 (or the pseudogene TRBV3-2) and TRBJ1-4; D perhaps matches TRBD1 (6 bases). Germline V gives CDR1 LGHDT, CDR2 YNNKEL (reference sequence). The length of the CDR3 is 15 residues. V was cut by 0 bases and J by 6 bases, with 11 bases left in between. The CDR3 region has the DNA TGTGCCAGCAGCCAAGAGGGGGCGACGGATGAAAAACTGTTTTTT. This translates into CASSQEGATDEKLFF.

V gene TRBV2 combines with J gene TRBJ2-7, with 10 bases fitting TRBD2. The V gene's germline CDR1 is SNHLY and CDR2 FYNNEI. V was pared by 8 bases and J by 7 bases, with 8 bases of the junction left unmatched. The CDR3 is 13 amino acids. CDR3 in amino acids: CASRVIAGGEQYF. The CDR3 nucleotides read TGTGCCAGCCGAGTGATAGCGGGGGGAGAGCAGTACTTC.